The entry below gives a single TCR beta chain sequence along with its context. Antigen specificity is unknown. Researchers ran the PCR with 60 Vbeta and 13 Jbeta primers. How the authors handled the data: An analysis that came later counted some 85 million unique TCR beta chains, approximately 10 million shared. Some clones are missing from TCRdb's copy, which holds only in-frame ones; the method was immunoSEQ multiplex PCR. The DNA gave D and trimming, while V, J and clone size come from that table. The sample holds about 110,000 clones, about 80% seen once. The germline V gene has CDR1 MDHEN and CDR2 SYDVKM. The V end was cut by 3 bases, the J end by 1 base, with 9 bases between. This CDR3 is built from 14 residues. The data were taken from a study of cytomegalovirus exposure and HLA in healthy donors. Study context: About 85 million unique TCR sequences came from HLA-typed donors in an early release.

Broader study findings: The authors considered a cluster of highly shared sequence variants likely to be a sequencing artifact.

The origin of this receptor is a woman aged 60-70 years in good health and CMV-seropositive. The sequencing input was PBMCs. The chain has TRBV28 and TRBJ1-1, with a possible D match to TRBD1 (6 bases). The CDR3 DNA sequence: TGTGCCAGCAGTTTGAGGACAGCGAACACTGAAGCTTTCTTT. It yields the protein CASSLRTANTEAFF.